This T cell receptor (beta chain) was captured in a study of cytomegalovirus exposure and HLA in healthy donors. TCRdb's table, derived via immunoSEQ multiplex PCR, lists solely in-frame clones and lacks some. The table records 60,000 to 85,000 clones, about 94% of them present only once. V was cut by 6 bases and J by 5 bases, with 20 bases left in between. Germline V CDR1 and CDR2: MDHEN, SYDVKM. The length of the CDR3 is 15 residues. This TCR was recovered from a man between 18 and 35 years old in good health and CMV-seropositive. What was sequenced was PBMCs. The V and J genes are TRBV28 and TRBJ2-7; D perhaps matches TRBD2 (6 bases). CDR3 in DNA: TGTGCCAGCAGCCCACCGGGGGACCCGCCGAACGAGCAGTACTTC. Its translation is CASSPPGDPPNEQYF.